This TCR beta chain was found in a study of PD-L1 blockade in urothelial cancer. Sample time point: pretreatment peripheral blood. Method: immunoSEQ multiplex PCR; TCRdb's copy keeps in-frame clones and lacks some. The sample lists under 50,000 clones; around 86% were seen once. V was shortened by 1 base and J by 3 bases, with 7 bases between the two germline ends. This CDR3 has 14 residues. Germline CDR1 and CDR2: SNHLY and FYNNEI. This receptor was identified in a man over 45 with urothelial cancer. This material consisted of PBMCs, taken around atezolizumab (anti-PD-L1) treatment. The rearrangement joins TRBV2 to TRBJ1-5; no clear D. The CDR3 spells CASSEGGFNQPQHF. CDR3 sequence (DNA): TGTGCCAGCAGTGAAGGAGGCTTCAATCAGCCCCAGCATTTT.